One and the same sample provided the 3 T cell receptor beta chains below, sequenced in a study of blood T cell repertoires in COVID-19. TCRdb's copy holds only in-frame clones and misses some; the assay was immunoSEQ multiplex PCR. The data contain about 140,000 clones, 60% to 80% of them singletons. Sequenced input: PBMCs or T cells enriched from blood (not recorded which). Receptors were obtained from a woman between 50 and 59 years old who had recovered from COVID-19.

The chain couples TRBV6-5 to TRBJ2-2; 7 bases align to TRBD1. The germline gives CDR1 MNHEY, CDR2 SVGAGI. The CDR3 is 14 residues long. The V gene end was trimmed by 6 bases and the J gene end by 0 bases; junction bases not matched to a gene: 1. CDR3 loop: CASRGQSNTGELFF. DNA for the CDR3: TGTGCCAGCAGGGGACAGTCGAACACCGGGGAGCTGTTTTTT.

The chain recombines TRBV5-8 with TRBJ1-6; D may be TRBD1 (6 bases). Trimming pared 4 bases from V and 8 bases from J, leaving 19 bases between. Germline CDR1 and CDR2: SGHTS and YDEGEE. The CDR3 is 16 residues long. The CDR3 bases are TGTGCCAGCAGCCCTCTCCCGGACAGCCTCTATTCACCCCTCCACTTT. It is translated as CASSPLPDSLYSPLHF. The full variable domain, completed using reference TRBV5-8 and TRBJ1-6, is EAGVTQSPTHLIKTRGQQATLRCSPISGHTSVYWYQQALGLGLQFLLWYDEGEERNRGNFPPRFSGRQFPNYSSELNVNALELEDSALYLCASSPLPDSLYSPLHFGNGTRLTVT.

This clone appeared a few times. This chain uses TRBV4-1 with TRBJ1-5; D not resolved. Trimming stripped 1 base from V and 0 bases from J, with 16 bases between. CDR3 size: 18 residues. Germline V CDR1 and CDR2: MGHRA, YSYEKL. The DNA of the CDR3 is TGCGCCAGCAGCCAAGTATTTTCGGGGTTAGATAGCAATCAGCCCCAGCATTTT. Its protein product is CASSQVFSGLDSNQPQHF.